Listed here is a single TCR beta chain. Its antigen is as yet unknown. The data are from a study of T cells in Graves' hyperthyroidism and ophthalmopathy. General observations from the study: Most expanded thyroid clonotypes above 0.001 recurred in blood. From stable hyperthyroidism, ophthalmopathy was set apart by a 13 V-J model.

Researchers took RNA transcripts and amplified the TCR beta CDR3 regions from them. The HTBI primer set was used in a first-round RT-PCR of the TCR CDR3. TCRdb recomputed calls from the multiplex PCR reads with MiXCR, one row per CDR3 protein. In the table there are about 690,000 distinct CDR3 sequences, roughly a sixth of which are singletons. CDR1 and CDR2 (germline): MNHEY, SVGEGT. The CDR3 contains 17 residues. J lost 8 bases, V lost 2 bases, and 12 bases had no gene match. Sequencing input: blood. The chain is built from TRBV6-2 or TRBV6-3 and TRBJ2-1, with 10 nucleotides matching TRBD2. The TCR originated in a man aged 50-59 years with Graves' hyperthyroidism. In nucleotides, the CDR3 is TGTGCCAGCAGTTACCCTTCGGGTAGCGGGAGGATCTATGAGCAGTTCTTC. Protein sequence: CASSYPSGSGRIYEQFF.